The sequence of this T cell receptor beta chain was determined in a study of T-cell memory formation after mild COVID-19. Across the study: For the most part, TCR clusters were specific to one donor.

This clonotype was seen only a few times. Its antigen is undetermined. Germline CDR1 reads MNHEY; CDR2 reads SVGEGT. The CDR3 has 16 amino acids. Trimming cost V 0 bases and J 0 bases; bases outside gene matches: 1. Findings of the study overall: Clones contracting day 15 to 85 were balanced CD4/CD8; later expanders leaned CD4+. A subset of responding clones appeared in pre-infection memory, suggesting cross-reactive memory joined.

A 5'RACE reaction primed in the constant segment made cDNA libraries of TCR alpha and TCR beta, and these carried sample barcodes and UMIs. TCRdb analysed the 5' RACE reads with MiXCR anew, one entry per CDR3 protein. The sample includes hundreds of thousands of distinct CDR3 sequences, roughly 26% seen only once; the top ten take about 10%. The TCR comes from an adult woman who had mild COVID-19 (a few samples of this study predate the infection). Cell type and time point are not known. The chain links TRBV6-2 or TRBV6-3 to TRBJ2-1; 8 positions match TRBD2. Input material: PBMCs or a T cell subset sorted from them (not recorded which). CDR3 loop: CASSYSRGGSYNEQFF. The CDR3 DNA reads TGTGCCAGCAGTTACTCTCGGGGGGGCTCCTACAATGAGCAGTTCTTC.